The sequence of this T cell receptor (beta chain) was determined in a study of blood T cell repertoires in COVID-19 (TCRdb year 2020). For context, the study as a whole: Samples covering the acute and convalescent phases of COVID-19 were provided by collaborators in the United States, Italy and Spain. Subjects who had been exposed to COVID-19, were actively infected with it, or had recovered from it provided the deeply sampled blood TCRbeta repertoires that made up the dataset. The material from the prospective study consisted of cDNA or gDNA derived from T cells, B-cell-depleted T cells, or PBMCs. The samples were drawn from two sources: the first 160 participants of the ongoing ImmuneRACE study, and some 1,300 subjects contributed by 6 global collaborators. The repertoires were made available in a free public database intended to serve as a resource for research on the immune response to SARS-CoV-2. Where HLA class I and class II types were available, the types were taken from metadata supplied by the sample provider, not from assay-based typing. Nearly every sample came with metadata listing a de-identified subject ID, COVID-19 status, age in years and sex. The investigation overall reported the following: How much clinical and demographic metadata was included differed by source and by participant, and the metadata was provided uncurated.

Of note for this clone: The antigen it recognizes is unknown. The input lacks base qualities; no much larger clone sits a single base away.

Spanning cysteine to phenylalanine, the CDR3 consists of 16 amino acids. Only the CDR3 DNA stays, 48 bases, in frame from base 1. Trimming removed 2 bases from V and 0 bases from J, leaving 14 bases between the germline ends. The germline V gene encodes CDR1 SGHRS and CDR2 YFSETQ. Whole blood was collected in K2EDTA tubes by collaborating institutions according to the institutions' own protocols. For TCRbeta analysis, collaborators shipped samples as frozen whole blood, isolated PBMCs, or DNA extracted from either of those sample types. TCRbeta CDR3 regions were amplified from genomic DNA using the immunoSEQ Assay, a bias-controlled multiplex PCR. In the source study's methods: Within the assay, amplification of reference gene primers was used to estimate how many nucleated cells each sample contained. To quantify the absolute abundance of each unique TCRbeta CDR3 rearrangement, sequence reads were collapsed and filtered. For each sample, productive Simpson clonality was calculated as the square root of Simpson's diversity index across productive rearrangements. Here the immuneACCESS table is served through TCRdb, limited to in-frame sequences with V and J called. Missing clones are a known gap in these copies; in checked studies unresolved V genes cover under half, and the rest lacks a known reason. Clonal size and the V and J genes are those of that table, whereas D and trimming came from the DNA. The sample table contains about 210,000 clones; only one count was recorded for about 90% of them. The ten largest clones add up to around 1.5% of the sample.

Rearrangement joined TRBV5-1 to TRBJ1-1; the D gene is possibly TRBD1, with 6 bases matching. The sequenced material came from peripheral blood. The sequence was collected from a man aged 18 to 29 with active or convalescent COVID-19. Here is the DNA: TGCGCCAGCAGCTTAGATGAAGGACAGATGAACACTGAAGCTTTCTTT. Its protein reads: CASSLDEGQMNTEAFF.